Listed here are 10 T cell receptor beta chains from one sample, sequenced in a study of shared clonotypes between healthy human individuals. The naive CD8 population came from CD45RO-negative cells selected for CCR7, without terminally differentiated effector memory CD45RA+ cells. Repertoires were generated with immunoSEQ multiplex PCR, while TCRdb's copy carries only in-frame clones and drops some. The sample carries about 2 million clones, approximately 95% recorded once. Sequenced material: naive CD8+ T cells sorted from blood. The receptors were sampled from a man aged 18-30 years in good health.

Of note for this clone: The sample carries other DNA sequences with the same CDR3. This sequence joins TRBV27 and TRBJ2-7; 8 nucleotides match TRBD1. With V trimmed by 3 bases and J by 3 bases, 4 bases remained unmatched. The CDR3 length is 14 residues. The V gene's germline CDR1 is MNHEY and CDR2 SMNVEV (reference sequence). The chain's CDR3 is CASSFGTGGYEQYF. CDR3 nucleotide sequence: TGTGCCAGCAGTTTCGGGACAGGAGGCTACGAGCAGTACTTC.

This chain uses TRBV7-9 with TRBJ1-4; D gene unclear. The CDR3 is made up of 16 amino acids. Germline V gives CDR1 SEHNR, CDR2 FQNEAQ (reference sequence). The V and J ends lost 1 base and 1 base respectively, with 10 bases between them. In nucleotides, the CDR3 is TGTGCCAGCAGCTTAGGAGCGGTAGGAACTAATGAAAAACTGTTTTTT. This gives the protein CASSLGAVGTNEKLFF. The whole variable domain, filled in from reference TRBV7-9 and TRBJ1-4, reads DTGVSQNPRHKITKRGQNVTFRCDPISEHNRLYWYRQTLGQGPEFLTYFQNEAQLEKSRLLSDRFSAERPKGSFSTLEIQRTEQGDSAMYLCASSLGAVGTNEKLFFGSGTQLSVL.

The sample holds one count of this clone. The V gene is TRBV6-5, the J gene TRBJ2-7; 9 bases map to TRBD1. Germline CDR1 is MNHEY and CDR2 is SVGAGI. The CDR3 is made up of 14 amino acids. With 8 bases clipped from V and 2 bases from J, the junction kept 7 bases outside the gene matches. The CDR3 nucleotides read TGTGCCAGCTCTGGGACAGGGACTGCCTACGAGCAGTACTTC. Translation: CASSGTGTAYEQYF.

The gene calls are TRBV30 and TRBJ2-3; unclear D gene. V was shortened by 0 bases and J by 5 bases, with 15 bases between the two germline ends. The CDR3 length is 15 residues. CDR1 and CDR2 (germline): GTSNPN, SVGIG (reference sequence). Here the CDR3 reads CAWSVGSWEEDTQYF. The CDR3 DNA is TGTGCCTGGAGTGTGGGGTCGTGGGAAGAAGATACGCAGTATTTT.

The CDR3 spells CASSPGLRHGNTEAFF. For the CDR3, the DNA is TGTGCCAGCAGCCCGGGACTCCGCCATGGAAACACTGAAGCTTTCTTT. The chain couples TRBV27 to TRBJ1-1, with a tentative D call TRBD1 (5 bases). The length of the CDR3 is 16 residues. Germline CDR1 is MNHEY and CDR2 is SMNVEV (reference sequence). Trimming took off 6 bases at V and 2 bases at J, with 19 bases between the two ends.

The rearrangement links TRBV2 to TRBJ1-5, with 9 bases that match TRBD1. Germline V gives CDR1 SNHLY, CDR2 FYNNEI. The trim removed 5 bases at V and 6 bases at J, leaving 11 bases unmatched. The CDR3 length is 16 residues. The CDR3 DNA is TGTGCCAGCAGTTATACAGGGGGCTTAAGTCGTCAGCCCCAGCATTTT. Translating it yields CASSYTGGLSRQPQHF.

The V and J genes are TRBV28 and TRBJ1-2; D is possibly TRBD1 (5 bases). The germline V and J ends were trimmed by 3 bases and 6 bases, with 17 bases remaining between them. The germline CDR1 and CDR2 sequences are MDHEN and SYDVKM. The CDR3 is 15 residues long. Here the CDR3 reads CASSFPLTESNGYTF. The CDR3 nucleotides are TGTGCCAGCAGTTTCCCCTTGACAGAGTCGAATGGCTACACCTTC.

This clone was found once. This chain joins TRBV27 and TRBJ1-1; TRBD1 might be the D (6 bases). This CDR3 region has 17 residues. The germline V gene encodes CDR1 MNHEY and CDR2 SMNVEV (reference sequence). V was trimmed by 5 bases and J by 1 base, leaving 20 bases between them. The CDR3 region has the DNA TGTGCCAGCAGTGTATTAAGTCTACAGGGCCCGAACACTGAAGCTTTCTTT. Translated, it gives CASSVLSLQGPNTEAFF.

The CDR3 loop reads CASSSGTSGGASYNEQFF. The CDR3 coding sequence is TGTGCCAGCAGCTCCGGGACTAGCGGGGGTGCTTCCTACAATGAGCAGTTCTTC. The chain recombines TRBV7-9 with TRBJ2-1, with TRBD2 matching 14 bases. The CDR3 is 18 amino acids. Germline V gene data show CDR1 as SEHNR and CDR2 as FQNEAQ (reference sequence). The ends lost 4 bases at V and 1 base at J; junction bases unmatched: 6.

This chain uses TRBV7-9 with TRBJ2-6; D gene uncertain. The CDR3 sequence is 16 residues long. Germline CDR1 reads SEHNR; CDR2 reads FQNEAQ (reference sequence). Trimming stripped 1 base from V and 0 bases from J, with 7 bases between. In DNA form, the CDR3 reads TGTGCCAGCAGCTTAGGTGGGGTCTCTGGGGCCAACGTCCTGACTTTC. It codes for CASSLGGVSGANVLTF.